Presented here are 23 T cell receptor beta chains from one specimen sequenced in a study of identical twins. MiXCR, applied by TCRdb to the 5' RACE reads, yields one record per CDR3 protein. This table holds 1.5 million or so distinct CDR3 sequences, around 29% found once. Sequencing was carried out using cord blood. Receptors originate from a newborn girl in good health.

The genes are TRBV20-1 and TRBJ2-4; D remains ambiguous. This CDR3 is built from 15 residues. V was trimmed by 1 base and J by 0 bases, leaving 10 bases between them. The germline CDR1 and CDR2 sequences are DFQATT and SNEGSKA (reference sequence). The CDR3 nucleotides are TGCAGTGCTAGAGGCATGCTAGAAGCCAAAAACATTCAGTACTTC. It encodes CSARGMLEAKNIQYF.

This clonotype was counted once. CDR3 amino acids: CASSARLSYNEQYF. CDR3 nucleotides: TGTGCCAGCAGCGCCCGACTTTCCTACAATGAGCAGTACTTC. The chain joins TRBV14 to TRBJ2-1; D gene uncertain. The end of the DNA fits TRBJ2-7 better, so the J call may be wrong. The germline V gene has CDR1 SGHDN and CDR2 FVKESK. The length of the CDR3 is 14 residues.

This clonotype was seen repeatedly, ten times or more. The rearrangement links TRBV25-1 to TRBJ1-2; 9 bases align to TRBD1. Looked up from germline, CDR1 is MGHDK and CDR2 is SYGVNS. V dropped 4 bases and J dropped 6; count of bases not matched to a gene: 0. The CDR3 has 12 amino acids. CDR3 in DNA: TGTGCCAGCAGTGGGACAGGGGATGGCTACACCTTC. Translated: CASSGTGDGYTF.

J is TRBJ2-3 and V is TRBV30, with D possibly being TRBD2 (5 bases). Germline V CDR1 and CDR2: GTSNPN, SVGIG (reference sequence). Trimming took 1 base from V and 2 from J, leaving 10 bases between them. The CDR3 is 14 residues long. In DNA form, the CDR3 reads TGTGCCTGGAGTGCCGGACTTCTCACAGATACGCAGTATTTT. It translates to CAWSAGLLTDTQYF.

There are a few counts of this clonotype. The chain couples TRBV7-9 to TRBJ2-7; 8 nucleotides align to TRBD1. The J call may be incorrect, as the DNA end agrees better with TRBJ2-5. Germline V gene sequence: CDR1 SEHNR, CDR2 FQNEAQ (reference sequence). The CDR3 contains 14 residues. CDR3 sequence (DNA): TGTGCCAGCAGCTTCGCTACAGGGGGAGAGACCCAGTACTTC. It translates to CASSFATGGETQYF.

A few counts support this clonotype. This chain links TRBV3-1 with TRBJ2-5; 13 bases line up with TRBD2. CDR1 is LGHDT and CDR2 is YNNKEL in the germline V gene (reference sequence). CDR3 size: 19 residues. Unmatched junction bases numbered 9, after V lost 0 bases and J lost 2 bases. CDR3 sequence: CASSQERLAGGPWQETQYF. The CDR3 DNA is TGTGCCAGCAGCCAAGAACGACTAGCGGGGGGTCCTTGGCAAGAGACCCAGTACTTC.

This chain connects TRBV20-1 to TRBJ1-4; D call uncertain. The CDR3 is 13 residues long. Germline assignment: CDR1 DFQATT and CDR2 SNEGSKA (reference sequence). Trimming left V 2 bases short and J 3 bases short, with 7 bases between. CDR3 nucleotides: TGCAGTGCTAGAATCCAGGCTAATGAAAAACTGTTTTTT. Protein sequence: CSARIQANEKLFF.

This chain uses TRBV20-1 with TRBJ1-1; no reliable D call. CDR3 length: 14 residues. Per the germline V gene, CDR1 is DFQATT and CDR2 is SNEGSKA (reference sequence). Between the trimmed V and J ends, which lost 0 bases and 0 bases, there was a span of 8 bases. CDR3: CSARDGSLNTEAFF. DNA for the CDR3: TGCAGTGCTAGAGATGGGAGCCTGAACACTGAAGCTTTCTTT.

A few counts support this clonotype. The chain is built from TRBV10-1 and TRBJ2-4, with D perhaps TRBD1 (5 bases). The V and J ends lost 5 bases and 0 bases respectively, with 8 bases between them. CDR3 length: 14 amino acids. CDR1 and CDR2 from the germline V gene are WNHNN and SYGVQD (reference sequence). CDR3 region: CASSKDIAKNIQYF. CDR3 bases: TGCGCCAGCAGTAAGGACATAGCCAAAAACATTCAGTACTTC.

The chain joins TRBV27 to TRBJ1-1; no clear D gene. CDR1 and CDR2 from the germline V gene are MNHEY and SMNVEV (reference sequence). The length of the CDR3 is 17 residues. Trimming took 4 bases from V and 1 from J, leaving 19 bases between them. The CDR3 coding sequence is TGTGCCAGCAGTTCGACGGGTTTGGGAGAAACGAACACTGAAGCTTTCTTT. Its protein is CASSSTGLGETNTEAFF.

This clonotype was picked up a small number of times. The V gene is TRBV12-3 or TRBV12-4, the J gene TRBJ2-3, with D perhaps TRBD1 (5 bases). The V end lost 6 bases, the J end lost 8 bases, and 12 bases lay between the germline ends. The CDR3 is made up of 12 amino acids. CDR3 loop: CASSPSGATQYF. CDR3 nucleotide sequence: TGTGCCAGCAGCCCTTCTGGGGCTACGCAGTATTTT.

As DNA, the CDR3 is TGCAGTGCTAGAGATCAAAGCCGCCACAATGAGCAGTTCTTC. Its translation is CSARDQSRHNEQFF. The chain joins TRBV20-1 to TRBJ2-1; D is ambiguous. Germline V gene sequence: CDR1 DFQATT, CDR2 SNEGSKA (reference sequence). The ends were cut back, 0 bases at V and 5 bases at J, with 11 bases in the middle. CDR3 length: 14 amino acids.

For this clonotype: Sequence at one end of the junction differs from germline and may be a read error. The chain has TRBV6-2 or TRBV6-3 and TRBJ2-3, with 8 positions matching TRBD1. Germline V lookup: CDR1 MNHEY, CDR2 SVGEGT. There are 19 residues in the CDR3. DNA for the CDR3: TGCGCCAGCAGTTACCGATACCGAGCTTGGGACAGGATTATAGATACGCGGTATTTT. Protein product: CASSYRYRAWDRIIDTRYF.

As for this clonotype: At one end, the junction sequence differs from germline, possibly due to a read error. V and J are TRBV20-1 and TRBJ1-1, with unresolved D. The CDR3 loop spans 13 amino acids. Germline V gene data show CDR1 as DFQATT and CDR2 as SNEGSKA (reference sequence). The CDR3 region has the DNA TGCAGTGCTAGAGCAGACACCAACACTGAAGCTTCCTTT. Its translation is CSARADTNTEASF.

This clonotype occurred a few times. The chain has TRBV7-2 and TRBJ2-7, with D perhaps TRBD2 (5 bases). The V gene's germline CDR1 is SGHTA and CDR2 FQGNSA. This CDR3 region has 16 residues. V shed 2 bases and J shed 3 bases, with 17 bases lying between them. The CDR3 sequence is CASSLTRTRALYEQYF. DNA of the CDR3: TGTGCCAGCAGCTTAACGAGGACGAGGGCCCTCTACGAGCAGTACTTC.

The genes are TRBV4-2 and TRBJ2-7, with 9 bases that match TRBD1. The CDR3 totals 15 residues. J was trimmed by 0 bases and V by 4 bases; bases with no gene match: 4. Germline values: CDR1 LGHNA, CDR2 YNFKEQ. The chain's CDR3 is CASSPWTGDSYEQYF. The CDR3 bases are TGTGCCAGCAGCCCCTGGACAGGGGACTCCTACGAGCAGTACTTC.

This clonotype was counted a few times. The chain links TRBV7-2 to TRBJ2-4; weak D call: TRBD2 (6 bases). Germline CDR1 SGHTA, CDR2 FQGNSA. The ends were cut back, 4 bases at V and 0 bases at J, with 13 bases in the middle. The CDR3 extends over 16 amino acids. The CDR3 DNA follows: TGTGCCAGCAGCTGGGGACTTTCCTTAGCCAAAAACATTCAGTACTTC. Its translation: CASSWGLSLAKNIQYF.

The chain carries TRBV18 and TRBJ2-1; no reliable D call. The V end lost 2 bases, the J end lost 8 bases, and 13 bases lay between the germline ends. The germline gives CDR1 KGHSH, CDR2 LQKENI. This CDR3 spans 14 amino acids. CDR3 region: CASSPGRKLDEQFF. The CDR3 coding sequence is TGTGCCAGCTCACCAGGACGGAAATTGGATGAGCAGTTCTTC.

In this sample, this clonotype turned up a few times. The J gene is TRBJ1-1, the V gene TRBV18; 11 bases line up with TRBD1. Germline V gene data show CDR1 as KGHSH and CDR2 as LQKENI. V was pared by 6 bases and J by 7 bases, with 13 bases of the junction left unmatched. This CDR3 has 16 amino acids. The CDR3 is CASSHPGGQGAVEAFF. The CDR3 DNA is TGTGCCAGCTCCCACCCAGGCGGACAGGGGGCGGTTGAAGCTTTCTTT. The whole variable domain, remainder taken from reference TRBV18 and TRBJ1-1, is NAGVMQNPRHLVRRRGQEARLRCSPMKGHSHVYWYRQLPEEGLKFMVYLQKENIIDESGMPKERFSAEFPKEGPSILRIQQVVRGDSAAYFCASSHPGGQGAVEAFFGQGTRLTVV.

Remarks on this clonotype: Germline and junction disagree at one end, which may indicate a read error. The chain joins TRBV4-1 to TRBJ2-3, with TRBD2 identical over 7 bases. Per germline, CDR1 MGHRA and CDR2 YSYEKL. There are 17 residues in the CDR3. The CDR3 bases are TGCTCCAGCAGCCAAGTCGGGGCCCAGGTGCGGGGGAATACGCAGTATTTT. Translated, it gives CSSSQVGAQVRGNTQYF.

This clonotype was detected a few times. The V gene is TRBV7-2, the J gene TRBJ2-3, with 8 bases matching TRBD2. Germline CDR1 and CDR2: SGHTA and FQGNSA. The CDR3 totals 16 residues. J gave up 4 bases and V 4 bases, and 10 bases lay outside the gene matches. The CDR3 DNA follows: TGTGCCAGCAGCTCCAATCCGGGACTAGTGGCAGATACGCAGTATTTT. Protein: CASSSNPGLVADTQYF.

This chain links TRBV20-1 with TRBJ2-5, with 8 bases aligning to TRBD2. This CDR3 is 14 amino acids long. CDR1 and CDR2 (germline): DFQATT, SNEGSKA (reference sequence). The J segment lost 11 bases and the V segment lost 8 bases, leaving 19 bases of the junction unmatched. The CDR3 is CSLPGGSTYNEQYF. DNA for the CDR3: TGCAGTCTACCGGGGGGGAGCACCTACAATGAGCAGTACTTC.

This CDR3 is CAIRTGPTEAFF. The DNA of the CDR3 is TGTGCCATCAGGACAGGGCCCACTGAAGCTTTCTTT. V and J are TRBV10-3 and TRBJ1-1; 7 positions agree with TRBD1. The CDR3 loop spans 12 amino acids. Germline CDR1 is ENHRY and CDR2 is SYGVKD. Trimming removed 6 bases from V and 4 bases from J; junction bases left unmatched: 2.